This TCR beta chain was sequenced for a study of T cells after yellow fever vaccination. Study-level background: Fractions of limited cellularity were prepared by means of SMART-Seq v4 Ultra Low Input.

From the 5' RACE reads, TCRdb called clonotypes with MiXCR, one entry per CDR3 protein. Among around 15,000 distinct CDR3 sequences listed, approximately 4.1% were seen once. Study observations and caveats: Clonotype sharing between CD4 and CD8 compartments was small.

As concerns this clonotype: Being one base from a much bigger clone, this may be a read error.

From germline, CDR1 is GTSNPN and CDR2 SVGIG (reference sequence). With 6 bases clipped from V and 6 bases from J, the junction kept 15 bases outside the gene matches. The CDR3 consists of 16 residues. J is TRBJ2-7 and V is TRBV30, with 12 bases aligning to TRBD2. The source material was PBMCs, either bulk or a sorted T-cell subset (CD4+, CD8+, memory, or dextramer-sorted; not recorded which), sampled 15 days after the yellow fever booster vaccination. The TCR was taken from a young man who received the YFV17D yellow fever vaccine. DNA for the CDR3: TGTGCCTGTAGTCCCTGGACTAGCGGGGAGCTCGGCGAGCAGTACTTC. Protein sequence: CACSPWTSGELGEQYF. Supplemented by reference TRBV30 and TRBJ2-7, the full variable domain reads SQTIHQWPATLVQPVGSPLSLECTVEGTSNPNLYWYRQAAGRGLQLLFYSVGIGQISSEVPQNLSASRPQDRQFILSSKKLLLSDSGFYLCACSPWTSGELGEQYFGPGTRLTVT.